The text below deals with one T cell receptor (beta chain). Its cognate antigen is unknown. This sample was taken from a study of OX40 agonist ivuxolimab in advanced cancers. Whole-study context: The patients got ivuxolimab, which is an agonistic anti-OX40 (CD134) antibody.

The CDR3 runs 14 residues. Germline assignment: CDR1 MNHEY and CDR2 SVGAGI. Trimming took off 6 bases at V and 6 bases at J, with 14 bases between the two ends. Sequencing was performed with immunoSEQ multiplex PCR; in TCRdb, only in-frame clones are kept and a portion is missing. The data hold more than 20,000 clones, with around 80% observed a single time. Study-level results: In the expanded peripheral T cells, antigen specificity was never determined. With doses of 0.1-3.0 mg/kg, partial responders showed among the lowest clonal expansion.

This rearrangement joins TRBV6-5 to TRBJ2-2; D may be TRBD1 (6 bases). This material consisted of CD4+ or CD8+ T cells sorted from blood, taken in a trial of the OX40 agonist ivuxolimab. The clonotype originates from an adult with an advanced solid tumor such as melanoma, head and neck, liver or kidney cancer. The CDR3 is CASRRTGSAGELFF. The CDR3 nucleotides read TGTGCCAGCAGGAGAACAGGGTCGGCCGGGGAGCTGTTTTTT.